The next 4 T cell receptor beta chains were all read from a single sample in a study of blood T cell repertoires in COVID-19 (dated by TCRdb to 2020 to 2021). The receptor library was made with the immunoSEQ multiplex PCR assay. This immuneACCESS table, as held by TCRdb, lists in-frame sequences with V and J called but not all clones. Of the missing ones, under half trace to an unresolved V gene in checked studies; the others have no known cause. Recorded for this sample are some 28,000 clones; roughly 89% of them occurred a single time. Less than 20% of the sample is in the top ten clones. Sample: peripheral blood. These receptors were collected from a human donor in a cohort sampled during active COVID-19.

The chain employs TRBV6-2 or TRBV6-3 and TRBJ2-5, with 7 bases matching TRBD1. The V gene end was trimmed by 2 bases and the J gene end by 2 bases; junction bases not matched to a gene: 5. Germline CDR1 reads MNHEY; CDR2 reads SVGEGT. This CDR3 comprises 15 residues. CDR3 nucleotides: TGTGCCAGCAGTTACGTGCAGACAGGGCAAGAGACCCAGTACTTC. Translating it yields CASSYVQTGQETQYF.

J is TRBJ1-1 and V is TRBV9; the D is unclear. V gave up 4 bases and J gave up 0 bases, with 16 bases separating them. The CDR3 consists of 16 residues. Germline CDR1 and CDR2: SGDLS and YYNGEE. CDR3 DNA: TGTGCCAGCAGCACCCCAGGAGGGTCTATGAACACTGAAGCTTTCTTT. Translation: CASSTPGGSMNTEAFF. The variable domain in full, with the rest retrieved from reference TRBV9 and TRBJ1-1, is DSGVTQTPKHLITATGQRVTLRCSPRSGDLSVYWYQQSLDQGLQFLIQYYNGEERAKGNILERFSAQQFPDLHSELNLSSLELGDSALYFCASSTPGGSMNTEAFFGQGTRLTVV.

V gene TRBV15 combines with J gene TRBJ2-1; no clear D gene. Germline V gives CDR1 LNHNV, CDR2 YYDKDF (reference sequence). Trimming removed 1 base from V and 6 bases from J, with 4 bases in between. The CDR3 runs 12 residues. As DNA, the CDR3 is TGTGCCACCAGCAGAGCTTCCAATGAGCAGTTCTTC. Translating it yields CATSRASNEQFF.

V usage is TRBV5-6 and J usage is TRBJ2-7; D remains ambiguous. Trimming shortened V by 4 bases and J by 3 bases, and 11 bases separated the two germline ends. Germline V lookup: CDR1 SGHDT, CDR2 YYEEEE. CDR3 length: 13 amino acids. The CDR3 DNA is TGTGCCAGCAGCGGCTCGACACTCTACGAGCAGTACTTC. It codes for CASSGSTLYEQYF. The whole variable domain, remainder taken from reference TRBV5-6 and TRBJ2-7, is DAGVTQSPTHLIKTRGQQVTLRCSPKSGHDTVSWYQQALGQGPQFIFQYYEEEERQRGNFPDRFSGHQFPNYSSELNVNALLLGDSALYLCASSGSTLYEQYFGPGTRLTVT.